What follows is one T cell receptor (beta chain) and its context. Which antigen it targets is not known. Base qualities are missing; no much larger clone stands one base away. This sample is drawn from a study of cytomegalovirus exposure and HLA in healthy donors (dated by TCRdb to between 2016 and 2019). At the level of the whole study: According to an earlier analysis of a few hundred of the donors, about 170 million T cells yielded over 90 million unique TCR beta sequences and approximately 300 Gb of sequence data. Of the 300 to 400 genotyped donors, approximately 82% fell in the genetic ancestry cluster associated with self-reported Caucasian donors. About five DR-DQ haplotypes were treated as single units for association and clustering because of strong linkage in the cohort. Roughly 320 gigabases of sequencing data and around 85 million unique TCR sequences made up an early release that covered roughly 670 HLA-typed donors. The number of donors typed differed by locus, with about 629-640 for A, B, C, DRB1 and DQB1, around 560 for DQA1, 606 for DPA1, and around 460 for DPB1. Donor age, sex, ethnicity and CMV serostatus were collected together with the repertoire data. On average, roughly 240,000 unique TCR beta nucleotide sequences were sequenced per donor among a few hundred genotyped donors of the cohort, with roughly 18% of those sequences being non-productive. Class I and class II HLA loci were covered by the typing at four-digit resolution. In addition to the first cohort of 650 to 800 subjects, a separate validation cohort of approximately 130 different subjects was used. Genome-wide SNP genotypes for about 60% of the roughly 700 donors were used in a later genetic analysis, which treated that subset as a discovery cohort. Using immunosequencing, the study profiled T cell repertoires from about 610 subjects and related those repertoires to cytomegalovirus serostatus. The later analysis used no new phenotypic data to find candidate immune exposures, relying instead on TCR beta sequences and their occurrence across donors. High-throughput TCR immunosequencing, statistical association of individual TCRs with disease status, and machine learning were combined to predict cytomegalovirus infection status. The aim of the study was to test whether cataloging public T cell receptors could identify signatures of past pathogen exposure. A later analysis re-analyzed previously published TCR beta repertoires from 600 to 850 donors and added high-resolution HLA genotyping to study TCR occurrence patterns. In an earlier analysis of about 590 of the donors, high-throughput TCR beta sequencing was used to judge whether each TCR beta V gene segment behaved as functional or pseudogenic. Every repertoire in the discovery cohort had been generated on one and the same sequencing platform.

The CDR3 goes from the cysteine to the phenylalanine over 17 residues. Only the CDR3 part of the read is kept: 51 bases, read in frame from the first base. At the junction V is shortened by 6 bases and J by 2 bases; bases outside the gene matches: 11. The germline V gene supplies CDR1 KGHSH and CDR2 LQKENI. Library generation was performed with the immunoSEQ multiplex PCR assay. For the multiplex PCR, a mixture combining 60 forward primers for TCR Vbeta segments and 13 reverse primers for TCR Jbeta segments was used. Amplification of the CDR3 region of rearranged TCR beta genes was performed with a multiplex PCR assay on genomic DNA. The Illumina HiSeq System was used to sequence the amplified TCR beta libraries as 87-base-pair reads. The study's processing was this. A later analysis tallied 75 million to 95 million unique TCR beta chains across the 700 or so repertoires, and approximately 12 million of those chains were shared by two or more donors. Raw reads were error-corrected and collapsed into unique sequences by a nearest-neighbor algorithm in which closely related sequences were merged to remove PCR and sequencing errors. V, D and J gene segments were assigned by aligning CDR3 sequences to IMGT reference sequences. Each retained sequence needed at least a six-nucleotide match to both a V gene segment and a J gene segment. A rearrangement was called productive if the CDR3 had no stop codons and remained in frame with V and J, and every other rearrangement was called non-productive. Following IMGT convention, CDR3 was defined as the stretch from the second conserved V-encoded cysteine up to the conserved J-encoded phenylalanine. The earlier analysis of fewer than 700 of the donors excluded sequences that lacked an unambiguous match to a single V gene segment. An earlier analysis of approximately 590 of the donors classified V segments as functional when productive rearrangements were above 56.7% and as segregating when the standard deviation between donors was above 5%. A statistical classification framework was built for diagnosing cytomegalovirus status from the catalog of TCR beta chain sequences. In a later analysis, V and J genes were assigned by comparing TCR nucleotide sequences against IMGT/GENE-DB human TR gene sequences. The TCRdist pipeline was used in a later analysis to assign CDR3 sequences and most-parsimonious VDJ recombination scenarios. In a later analysis, every TCR beta chain was defined by the combination of its CDR3 amino acid sequence and its V-gene family, and reads without a unique V-gene family were dropped. A later analysis removed 592 highly shared, low-generation-probability nucleotide sequences to deal with suspected cross-contamination and a sequencing artifact. For each public chain, a later analysis derived a clonal expansion index from normalized ranks of inferred template counts within each repertoire. In a later analysis, generation probabilities were computed using a VDJ recombination model fitted to out-of-frame rearrangements, and the results were checked against IGoR. In a later analysis, TCR-TCR, TCR-HLA and TCR-CMV co-occurrence was scored with hypergeometric tests, and a repertoire-size bias correction was applied to TCR pairs. To estimate false discovery rates, a later analysis permuted the HLA or CMV assignments 20 times. In a later analysis, co-occurring TCRs were grouped using DBSCAN, and TCRdist sequence similarity was added for clustering within HLA-allele-positive subsets. Co-occurrence clustering excluded repertoires with fewer than 30,000 or more than 120,000 public chains, plus five with anomalous nucleotide sharing. TCRdb re-hosts the immuneACCESS table, in-frame sequences only. Its copies lack some clones; in the studies checked, an unresolved V gene accounts for under half of them, and the cause for the rest is not known. Clone size and V and J calls were adopted from that table, with D and trimming inferred from the DNA. Present in this sample are more than 85,000 clones, 76% of which were seen just once. Roughly 2% of the sample is taken by the ten largest.

Results and caveats for the whole study, not just this receptor: According to a later genetic analysis, donors in an Asian-associated ancestry cluster had fewer N-insertions in productive TCRs than the roughly 670-donor mean. The classifier was reported to diagnose cytomegalovirus status with high specificity and sensitivity in both the original cohort and the validation cohort. A later analysis reported that several top co-occurrence clusters appeared linked to parvovirus B19, influenza, CMV and Epstein-Barr virus. According to the authors, the approach could potentially be generalized to other disease states and immunological phenotypes. In vitro tests confirmed that a few of the cytomegalovirus-associated TCR beta chains recognize cytomegalovirus antigens. When HLA alleles, especially DR and DQ, strongly co-occurred, TCR associations were difficult to assign to individual alleles. According to a later analysis, most CMV-associated TCR beta chains appeared to be HLA-restricted, and the HLA associations seemed to be driven largely by CMV exposure. In a later analysis, HLA-associated TCR beta chains were found to be more clonally expanded and to have lower generation probabilities than equally common non-associated chains. A later genetic analysis associated a missense DCLRE1C variant with V-gene and J-gene trimming of TCR beta chains, and an independent cohort replicated the association. The presence/absence analyses assumed that sequencing depth was roughly uniform across donors, and that assumption may not be true. Correlated functional status among segregating V segments might reflect linkage disequilibrium, but an unknown experimental factor could not be ruled out. The study listed around 160 TCR beta chains as associated with cytomegalovirus. A later analysis found that TCR association rates varied across HLA loci, with DRB1 alleles showing the most associated TCRs and HLA-C alleles the fewest. Specific HLA alleles were associated with over 15,000 TCR beta sequences at a false discovery rate of 0.05 in a later analysis. A cluster of highly shared sequence variants was judged likely to be a technical artifact of the sequencing pipeline. Because HLA typing was missing for some donors at each locus, association tests included only the typed subset. Some IMGT-functional V segments, including TRBV6-2 and TRBV6-3, could not be told apart with the 87-base-pair reads, so those segments were excluded. While some public TCRs were present in many individuals, most TCR sequences turned up only very rarely across donors. The cohort was sequenced for TCR beta chains only, and without alpha or paired-chain data the features that could be detected were limited. Broadly in line with IMGT annotations, most TCR beta V segments showed up in productive rearrangements about 87% or about 30% of the time in an earlier analysis of around 550 of the donors. The earlier analysis of 587 of the donors excluded roughly 17 rarely observed V segments, including chromosome 9 orphons, because counts were too low. A further reported finding was that TCR beta sequences accurately predicted the HLA-A and HLA-B alleles for most subjects in the first cohort. CMV serostatus was the only immune exposure information available for the cohort.

The cohort was made up of 650 to 700 healthy bone marrow donors. All cohort members were sampled while nominally healthy, although unrecorded immune exposures were likely present. The donor tested CMV seronegative and was one of the 352 seronegative cohort members. Every donor gave a peripheral blood sample, and the peripheral blood mononuclear cells from that sample were used for TCR beta sequencing. Genomic DNA was extracted from the blood cell samples with the Qiagen DNeasy Blood Extraction Kit. This sequence originates from a man aged 40-49 years in good health and CMV-seronegative. Rearrangement joined TRBV18 to TRBJ1-5, and 9 bases in between align with TRBD1. Sequenced input: PBMCs. Here the CDR3 is given as CASSAGTGSWRNQPQHF. The nucleotides are TGTGCCAGCTCTGCCGGGACAGGGAGTTGGCGCAATCAGCCCCAGCATTTT.